The following is a T cell receptor beta chain sequence with its context. Terminally differentiated effector memory CD45RA+ cells were excluded by CCR7 positive selection of CD45RO-negative cells. The data belong to a study of shared clonotypes between healthy human individuals. At the deep level, the assay was run. Assay: immunoSEQ multiplex PCR; the TCRdb copy retains only in-frame clones and omits some. The data hold around 1.9 million clones, with about 93% observed a single time. CDR3 length: 14 residues. Germline CDR1 and CDR2: ENHRY and SYGVKD. V shed 6 bases and J shed 3 bases, with 14 bases lying between them.

The sequence derives from a man younger than 35 in good health. Some clones in this sample may be carry-over from other donors' samples. The chain uses TRBV10-3 and TRBJ1-1, with D possibly being TRBD1 (5 bases). The sequencing sample was made of naive CD8+ T cells from PBMCs. CDR3 in DNA: TGTGCCATCAGGGAGGCAGGGATGTACACTGAAGCTTTCTTT. It specifies CAIREAGMYTEAFF.